The following is a T cell receptor beta chain sequence with its context. Its antigen is as yet unknown. The data were taken from a study of regulatory T cells in long-lasting Graves disease. General study points: Fewer public clonotypes were shared by new patients (approximately 1,000) than by persistent patients (roughly 2,500). TCR diversity in persistent Graves' patients was below that of newly diagnosed ones. Persistent disease was characterized by preferential usage of TRBV28, TRBJ1-2 and TRBJ2-5.

Arm-PCR of CDR3 regions and iRepertoire HTBI primers were the basis on which TCR beta libraries were built. Using its own MiXCR run on the multiplex PCR reads, TCRdb lists one record per CDR3 protein. The data contain more than 350,000 distinct CDR3 sequences, 21% of them singletons. Time point: persistent/refractory GD, antithyroid drugs over 5 years with positive TRAb. Researchers made the TCR library from RNA that was extracted from PBMCs. EDTA tubes received about 9.2 milliliters of collected peripheral blood. The V gene end was trimmed by 4 bases and the J gene end by 2 bases; junction bases not matched to a gene: 4. There are 14 residues in the CDR3. Germline V CDR1 and CDR2: SEHNR, FQNEAQ (reference sequence).

This sequence joins TRBV7-9 and TRBJ2-7; 8 bases map to TRBD2. The sequencing here drew on peripheral blood mononuclear cells (PBMCs), taken when the disease was refractory, from a patient treated with antithyroid drugs. The source of this sequence is a female donor with Graves disease. DNA for the CDR3: TGTGCCAGCAGCTCTAGCGGGCTAACCTACGAGCAGTACTTC. As protein: CASSSSGLTYEQYF.